The present T cell receptor beta chain was sequenced within a study of beta chain features in type 1 diabetes. Turning to the study itself: All samples together contributed 107,917,701 sorted cells for examination.

Every participating donor gave one draw, a heparinised blood sample averaging about 116 mL. Reverse transcription of all isolated RNA meant that expressed TCRB transcripts were sequenced. Here immunoSEQ multiplex PCR was the method, and the copy in TCRdb shows in-frame clones only, minus some. The sample carries 150,000 to 200,000 clones, about 63% recorded once. Whole-study findings and limits: Type 1 diabetes patients showed a moderate but significant shortening of TCRB CDR3s in all four CD4+ subsets. Whatever favoring of shorter templates PCR might show would apply equally to patients and controls.

Germline CDR1 LGHNA, CDR2 YSLEER. The CDR3 spans 15 residues. Trimming removed 1 base at V and 11 bases at J, with 15 bases between. Worth noting for this clone: Antigen unknown.

Sequencing was carried out using naive CD4+ T cells from blood. This chain connects TRBV4-3 to TRBJ1-6; unclear D gene. This TCR was recovered from a young man with type 1 diabetes. The CDR3, as DNA: TGCGCCAGCAGCCAAGGACCGCCTAAAGGGACACCCCTCCACTTT. This encodes CASSQGPPKGTPLHF.